This T cell receptor (beta chain) stems from a study of human T cells and chemical hapten exposure. Study background: The study enrolled mostly female patients with alopecia areata, totalis or universalis.

Overall study findings and caveats: Controls had significantly fewer large CDR3 similarity clusters than were formed by expanded TCRs.

V trimming: 2 bases; J trimming: 1 base; junction bases outside the gene matches: 5. The germline CDR1 and CDR2 sequences are MNHEY and SVGEGT. This CDR3 has 15 amino acids. For the library, individual cDNA molecules each received unique molecular identifiers. TCRdb analysed the RACE reads with MiXCR anew, one entry per CDR3 protein. The sample consists of 300,000 to 400,000 distinct CDR3 sequences, under 8% of them appearing once. This clonotype appeared a few times. Antigen specificity is unknown. Noted time point: patch test 1, 2 weeks after DPC sensitization. The sample's treatment: therapeutic diphenylcyclopropenone sensitization with weekly scalp DPC.

The rearrangement links TRBV6-2 or TRBV6-3 to TRBJ2-7; 7 bases agree with TRBD1. The receptor was derived from a woman in her late teens or twenties with alopecia areata. Some clones in this sample may be carry-over from other donors' samples. Here the sequenced sample was whole blood, taken in connection with sensitization to the hapten diphenylcyclopropenone (DPC). In nucleotides, the CDR3 is TGTGCCAGCAGTTACGAGGGCAGGGGGTCCTACGAGCAGTACTTC. Translated, it gives CASSYEGRGSYEQYF.